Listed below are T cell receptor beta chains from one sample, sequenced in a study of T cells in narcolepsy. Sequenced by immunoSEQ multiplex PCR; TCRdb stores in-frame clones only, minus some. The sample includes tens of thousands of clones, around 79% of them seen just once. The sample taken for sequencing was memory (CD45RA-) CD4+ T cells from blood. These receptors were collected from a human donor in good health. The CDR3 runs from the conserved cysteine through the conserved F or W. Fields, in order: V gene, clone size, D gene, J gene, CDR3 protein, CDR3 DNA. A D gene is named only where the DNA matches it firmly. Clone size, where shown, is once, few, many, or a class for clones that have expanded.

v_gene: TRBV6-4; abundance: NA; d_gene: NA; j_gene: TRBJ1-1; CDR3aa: CASSGRGEAFF; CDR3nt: TGTGCCAGCAGCGGACGAGGGGAAGCTTTCTTT
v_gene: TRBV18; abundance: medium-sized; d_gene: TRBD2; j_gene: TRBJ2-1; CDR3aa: CASSSLAGDNEQFF; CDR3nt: TGTGCCAGCTCATCTTTAGCGGGAGACAATGAGCAGTTCTTC
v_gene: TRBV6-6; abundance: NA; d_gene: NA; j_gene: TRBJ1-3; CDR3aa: CASSSPHRAGNTIYF; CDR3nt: TGTGCCAGCAGCTCGCCGCACAGGGCTGGAAACACCATATATTTT
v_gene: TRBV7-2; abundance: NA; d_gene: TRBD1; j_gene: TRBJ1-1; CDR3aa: CASSPGTGANTEAFF; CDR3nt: TGTGCCAGCAGCCCAGGGACAGGTGCGAACACTGAAGCTTTCTTT
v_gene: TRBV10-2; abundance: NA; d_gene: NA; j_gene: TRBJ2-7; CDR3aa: CASRASYEQYF; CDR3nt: TGCGCCAGCAGAGCCTCCTACGAGCAGTACTTC
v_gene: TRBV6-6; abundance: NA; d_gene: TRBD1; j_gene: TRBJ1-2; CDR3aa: CASTAMTGNYGYTF; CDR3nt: TGTGCCAGCACCGCCATGACAGGGAACTATGGCTACACCTTC
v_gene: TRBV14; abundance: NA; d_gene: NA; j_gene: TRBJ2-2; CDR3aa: CASSQVPVNTGELFF; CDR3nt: TGTGCCAGCAGCCAAGTCCCAGTGAACACCGGGGAGCTGTTTTTT
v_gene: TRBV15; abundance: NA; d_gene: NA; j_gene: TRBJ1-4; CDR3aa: CATSRDLQGNEKLFF; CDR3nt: TGTGCCACCAGCAGAGATCTACAGGGTAATGAAAAACTGTTTTTT
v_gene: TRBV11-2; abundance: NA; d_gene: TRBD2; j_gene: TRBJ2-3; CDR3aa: CASSLSLAGGGDTQYF; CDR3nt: TGTGCCAGCAGCTTATCCCTAGCGGGAGGTGGAGATACGCAGTATTTT
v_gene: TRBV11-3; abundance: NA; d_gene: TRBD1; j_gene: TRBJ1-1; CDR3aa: CASSFETGGRAEAFF; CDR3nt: TGTGCCAGCTCTTTTGAAACAGGGGGCCGGGCTGAAGCTTTCTTT
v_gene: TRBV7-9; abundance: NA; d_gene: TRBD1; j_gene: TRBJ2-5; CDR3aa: CASSLGGTGKETQYF; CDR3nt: TGTGCCAGCAGCTTAGGAGGGACAGGCAAAGAGACCCAGTACTTC
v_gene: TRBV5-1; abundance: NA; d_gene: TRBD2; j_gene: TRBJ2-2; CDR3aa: CASTKTGTSGTGELFF; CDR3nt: TGCGCCAGCACGAAAACCGGGACTAGCGGAACCGGGGAGCTGTTTTTT
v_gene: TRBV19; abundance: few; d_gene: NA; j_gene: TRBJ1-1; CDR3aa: CASSLRGVGNTEAFF; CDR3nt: TGTGCCAGTAGTCTTCGAGGTGTAGGGAACACTGAAGCTTTCTTT
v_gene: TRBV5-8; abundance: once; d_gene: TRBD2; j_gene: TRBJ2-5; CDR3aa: CASSLVSGGETQYF; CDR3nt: TGTGCCAGCAGCCTGGTTTCGGGGGGGGAGACCCAGTACTTC
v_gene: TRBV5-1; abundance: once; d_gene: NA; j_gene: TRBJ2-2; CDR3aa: CASSARTTNTGELFF; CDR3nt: TGCGCCAGCAGCGCTCGGACTACGAACACCGGGGAGCTGTTTTTT
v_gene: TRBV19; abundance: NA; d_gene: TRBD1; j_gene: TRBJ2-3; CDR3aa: CATRDRGQTDTQYF; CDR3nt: TGTGCCACAAGGGACAGGGGGCAGACAGATACGCAGTATTTT
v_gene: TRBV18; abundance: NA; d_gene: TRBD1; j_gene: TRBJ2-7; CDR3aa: CASSPLQGAISYEQYF; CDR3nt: TGTGCCAGCTCACCTCTTCAGGGGGCAATATCCTACGAGCAGTACTTC
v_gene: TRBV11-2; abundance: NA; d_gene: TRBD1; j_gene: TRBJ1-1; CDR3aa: CASSPRQGAGSRAFF; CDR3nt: TGTGCCAGCAGCCCCCGACAGGGGGCAGGAAGTCGTGCTTTCTTT
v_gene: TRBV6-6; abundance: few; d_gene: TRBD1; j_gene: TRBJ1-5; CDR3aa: CASSTGEGQPQHF; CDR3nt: TGTGCCAGCAGTACAGGGGAGGGTCAGCCCCAGCATTTT
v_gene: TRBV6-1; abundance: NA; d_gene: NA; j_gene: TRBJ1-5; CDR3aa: CASSEGHGGAQTQPQHF; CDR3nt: TGTGCCAGCAGTGAAGGTCATGGGGGCGCACAGACCCAGCCCCAGCATTTT
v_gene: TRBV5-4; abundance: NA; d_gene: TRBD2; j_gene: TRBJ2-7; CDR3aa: CASRPGTSVSYEQYF; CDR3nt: TGTGCCAGCAGACCCGGGACTAGCGTATCCTACGAGCAGTACTTC
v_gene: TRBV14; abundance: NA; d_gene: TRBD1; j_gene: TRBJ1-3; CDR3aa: CASSQEQGKSGNTIYF; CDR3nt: TGTGCCAGCAGCCAAGAACAGGGGAAATCTGGAAACACCATATATTTT
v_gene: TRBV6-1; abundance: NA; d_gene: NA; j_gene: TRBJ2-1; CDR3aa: CASSENHYSYNEQFF; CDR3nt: TGTGCCAGCAGTGAAAACCACTACTCCTACAATGAGCAGTTCTTC
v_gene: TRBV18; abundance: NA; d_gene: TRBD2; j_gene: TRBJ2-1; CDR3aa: CASSTGTRNNEQFF; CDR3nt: TGTGCCAGCTCAACCGGGACTAGAAATAATGAGCAGTTCTTC
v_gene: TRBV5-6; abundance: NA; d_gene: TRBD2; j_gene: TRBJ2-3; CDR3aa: CASSLPAGGGRDTQYF; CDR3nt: TGTGCCAGCAGCTTGCCGGCGGGAGGAGGCCGAGATACGCAGTATTTT
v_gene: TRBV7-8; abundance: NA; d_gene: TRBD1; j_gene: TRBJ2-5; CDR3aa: CASSPRDRGETQYF; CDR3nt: TGTGCCAGCAGCCCAAGGGACAGGGGGGAGACCCAGTACTTC
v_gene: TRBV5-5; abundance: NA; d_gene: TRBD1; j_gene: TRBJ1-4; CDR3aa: CASSWGTEHNEKLFF; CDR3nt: TGTGCCAGCAGCTGGGGGACAGAACATAATGAAAAACTGTTTTTT
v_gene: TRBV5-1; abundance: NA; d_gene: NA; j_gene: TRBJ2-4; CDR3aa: CASINAGNENPGGLAKNIQYF; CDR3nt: TGCGCCAGCATCAACGCCGGGAACGAAAATCCCGGAGGGCTAGCCAAAAACATTCAGTACTTC
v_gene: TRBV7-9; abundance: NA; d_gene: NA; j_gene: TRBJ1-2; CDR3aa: CASSLAGRDGYTF; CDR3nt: TGTGCCAGCAGCTTAGCCGGCCGAGATGGCTACACCTTC
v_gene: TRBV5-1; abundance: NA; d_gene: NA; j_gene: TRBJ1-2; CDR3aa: CASSFLPGTNYGYTF; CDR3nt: TGCGCCAGCAGCTTTCTCCCCGGGACTAACTATGGCTACACCTTC
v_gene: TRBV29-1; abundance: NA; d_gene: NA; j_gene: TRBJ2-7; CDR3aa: CSVESGYEQYF; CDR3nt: TGCAGCGTTGAATCAGGCTACGAGCAGTACTTC
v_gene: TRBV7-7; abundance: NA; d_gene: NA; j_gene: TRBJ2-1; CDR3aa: CASSPGGNSNEQFF; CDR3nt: TGTGCCAGCAGCCCGGGCGGGAATAGCAATGAGCAGTTCTTC
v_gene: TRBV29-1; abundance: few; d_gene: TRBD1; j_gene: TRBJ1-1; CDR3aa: CSARSGGVGTEAFF; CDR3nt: TGCAGCGCCCGATCAGGGGGCGTGGGCACTGAAGCTTTCTTT
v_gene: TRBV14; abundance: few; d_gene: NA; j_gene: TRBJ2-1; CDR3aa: CASSSRPKVKFF; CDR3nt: TGTGCCAGCAGCTCCAGGCCCAAGGTCAAGTTCTTC
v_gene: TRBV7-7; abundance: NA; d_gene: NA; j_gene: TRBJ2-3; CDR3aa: CASSLHSTTDTQYF; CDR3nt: TGTGCCAGCAGCTTACACAGTACCACAGATACGCAGTATTTT
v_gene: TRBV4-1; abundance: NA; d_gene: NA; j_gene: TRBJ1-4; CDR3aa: CASSQDWGLVRKLFF; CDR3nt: TGCGCCAGCAGCCAAGACTGGGGGCTGGTCCGAAAACTGTTTTTT
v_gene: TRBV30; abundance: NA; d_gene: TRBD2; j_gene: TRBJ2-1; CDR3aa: CAWSALAGAYNEQFF; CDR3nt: TGTGCCTGGAGTGCCCTAGCGGGTGCATACAATGAGCAGTTCTTC
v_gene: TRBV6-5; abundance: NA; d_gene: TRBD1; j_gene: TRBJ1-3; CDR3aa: CASRTGDPGNTIYF; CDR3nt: TGTGCCAGCAGGACAGGGGACCCCGGAAACACCATATATTTT
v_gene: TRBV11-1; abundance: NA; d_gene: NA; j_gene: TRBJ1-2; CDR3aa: CASSSNMGGYTF; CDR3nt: TGTGCCAGCAGCTCCAATATGGGGGGCTACACCTTC
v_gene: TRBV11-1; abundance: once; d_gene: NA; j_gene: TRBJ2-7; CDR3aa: CASSQDSEQYF; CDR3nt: TGTGCCAGCAGCCAGGATAGCGAGCAGTACTTC
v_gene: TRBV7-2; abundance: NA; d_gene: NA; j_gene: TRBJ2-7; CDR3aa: CASSLYGSANEQYF; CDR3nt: TGTGCCAGCAGCTTGTACGGGAGCGCGAACGAGCAGTACTTC
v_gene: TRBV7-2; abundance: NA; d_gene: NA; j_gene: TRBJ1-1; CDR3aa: CASSLVGGSHTEAFF; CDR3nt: TGTGCCAGCAGCTTAGTTGGGGGGTCACACACTGAAGCTTTCTTT
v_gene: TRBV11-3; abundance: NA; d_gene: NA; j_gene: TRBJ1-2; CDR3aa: CASSYAADYGYTF; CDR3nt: TGTGCCAGCAGCTACGCAGCGGACTATGGCTACACCTTC
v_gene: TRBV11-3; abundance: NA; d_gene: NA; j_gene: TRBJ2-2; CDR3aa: CASSLGAGRTGELFF; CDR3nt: TGTGCCAGCAGCTTAGGGGCAGGGAGAACCGGGGAGCTGTTTTTT
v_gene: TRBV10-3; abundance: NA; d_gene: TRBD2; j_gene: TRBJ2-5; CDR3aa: CAISDKGLAGQTQYF; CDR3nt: TGTGCCATCAGTGATAAAGGACTAGCGGGTCAGACCCAGTACTTC
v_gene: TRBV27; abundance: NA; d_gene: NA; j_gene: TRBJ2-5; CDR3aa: CASSLGTTVRETQYF; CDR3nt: TGTGCCAGCAGTTTAGGGACGACAGTTAGGGAGACCCAGTACTTC
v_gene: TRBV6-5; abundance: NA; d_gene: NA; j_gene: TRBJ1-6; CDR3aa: CASSSRVNSPLHF; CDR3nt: TGTGCCAGCAGCTCCCGCGTGAATTCACCCCTCCACTTT
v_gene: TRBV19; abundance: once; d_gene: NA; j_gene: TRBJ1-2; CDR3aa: CASSIRDYGYTF; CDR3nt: TGTGCCAGTAGTATACGAGACTATGGCTACACCTTC
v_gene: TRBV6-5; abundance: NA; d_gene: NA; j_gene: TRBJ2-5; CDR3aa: CASSAGSETQYF; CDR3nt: TGTGCCAGCAGCGCGGGCTCGGAGACCCAGTACTTC
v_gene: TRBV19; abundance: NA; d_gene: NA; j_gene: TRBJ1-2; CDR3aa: CASSIGHLNYGYTF; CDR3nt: TGTGCCAGTAGTATAGGACACCTGAACTATGGCTACACCTTC
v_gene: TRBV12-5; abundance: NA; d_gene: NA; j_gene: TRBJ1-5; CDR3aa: CASGGEARQPQHF; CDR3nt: TGTGCTAGTGGGGGGGAGGCTCGTCAGCCCCAGCATTTT
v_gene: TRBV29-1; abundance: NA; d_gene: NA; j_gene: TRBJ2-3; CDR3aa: CSARGIGTDTQYF; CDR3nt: TGCAGCGCAAGGGGGATAGGCACAGATACGCAGTATTTT
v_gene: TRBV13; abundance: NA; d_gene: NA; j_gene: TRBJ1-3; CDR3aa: CASSLGREDRNTIYF; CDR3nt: TGTGCCAGCAGCTTAGGCCGGGAAGATCGGAACACCATATATTTT
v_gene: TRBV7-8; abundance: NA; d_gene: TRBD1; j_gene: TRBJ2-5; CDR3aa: CASSLVGQGAETQYF; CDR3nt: TGTGCCAGCAGCTTAGTGGGACAGGGAGCGGAGACCCAGTACTTC
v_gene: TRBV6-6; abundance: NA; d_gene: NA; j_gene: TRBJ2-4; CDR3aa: CASSDLAKNIQYF; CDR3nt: TGTGCCAGCAGCGATCTAGCCAAAAACATTCAGTACTTC
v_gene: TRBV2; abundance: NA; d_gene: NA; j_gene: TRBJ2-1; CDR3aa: CASSPGLLEQFF; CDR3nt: TGTGCCAGCAGCCCCGGACTCCTTGAGCAGTTCTTC
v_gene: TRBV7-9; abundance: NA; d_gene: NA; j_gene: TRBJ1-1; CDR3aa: CASSLHVMNTEAFF; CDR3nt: TGTGCCAGCAGCTTACATGTAATGAACACTGAAGCTTTCTTT
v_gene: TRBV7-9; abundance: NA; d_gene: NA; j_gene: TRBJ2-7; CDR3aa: CASSSRARSEQYF; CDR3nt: TGTGCCAGCAGCTCCCGAGCCCGCTCCGAGCAGTACTTC
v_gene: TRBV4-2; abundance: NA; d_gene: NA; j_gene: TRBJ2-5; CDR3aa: CASSQAGWGQRRETQYF; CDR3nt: TGTGCCAGCAGCCAAGCGGGGTGGGGGCAGAGGCGAGAGACCCAGTACTTC
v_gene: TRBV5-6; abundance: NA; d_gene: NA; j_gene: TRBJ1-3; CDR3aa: CASSWGGPAGNTIYF; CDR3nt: TGTGCCAGCTCCTGGGGGGGGCCAGCAGGAAACACCATATATTTT